The 32 T cell receptor beta chains given below trace back to one sample, sequenced in a study of tumor and adjacent non-tumor tissue in lung cancer. No cell sorting was done before RNA was extracted from the tissue. TCRbeta libraries were built with three rounds of nested PCR, modified from ARM-PCR. TCRdb re-called the multiplex PCR reads through MiXCR, storing one row per CDR3 protein. The sample has some 120,000 distinct CDR3 sequences, roughly 67% seen once. The source material was lung tumor tissue. These receptor sequences come from a young man with non-small cell lung cancer.

Details on this clonotype: The CDR3 does not end in the conserved phenylalanine or tryptophan, so this is likely a read error. The chain couples TRBV11-2 to TRBJ1-6; 7 nucleotides align to TRBD1. V lost 3 bases to trimming and J lost 8 bases; unmatched junction nucleotides: 7. The CDR3 has 15 amino acids. Per the germline V gene, CDR1 is SGHAT and CDR2 is FQNNGV. DNA of the CDR3: TGTGCCAGCAGCTTCACTACAGGGGCTTATTCACCCCTCCACTTA. Translated: CASSFTTGAYSPLHL.

About this clonotype itself: A much bigger clone sits one base away, suggesting this may be a read error. The chain combines TRBV5-4 with TRBJ1-2; D ambiguous. V dropped 5 bases and J dropped 7 bases, with 15 bases sitting between them. The CDR3 loop spans 13 amino acids. The germline gives CDR1 SGHNT, CDR2 YYREEE (reference sequence). CDR3: CASSSDKGVGYTF. DNA of the CDR3: TGTGCCAGCAGTTCCGACAAGGGTGTTGGCTACACCTTC.

Concerning this clonotype itself: This may arise from a read error, as a much more abundant clone is one base away. This chain uses TRBV29-1 with TRBJ2-5; a weak D match, TRBD1 (6 bases). The CDR3 consists of 14 residues. Germline values: CDR1 SQVTM, CDR2 ANQGSEA. This chain's CDR3 is CSVGGGTHGEIQYF. As DNA, the CDR3 is TGCAGCGTTGGAGGGGGTACCCACGGAGAGATCCAGTACTTC.

On this clonotype: A read error may produce the germline difference seen at one junction end. The chain recombines TRBV6-2 or TRBV6-3 with TRBJ2-1, with D tentatively TRBD1 or TRBD2 (5 bases each). This CDR3 is built from 13 residues. Germline V gene data show CDR1 as MNHEY and CDR2 as SVGEGT. The CDR3 loop reads CASSYPGTHEQFF. CDR3 DNA: TGTGCCAGCAGTTATCCGGGGACGCATGAGCAATTCTTC.

As for this clonotype: This CDR3 fails to terminate in the conserved phenylalanine or tryptophan, so it likely reflects a read error. The chain links TRBV5-6 to TRBJ1-1; 12 bases match TRBD1. The length of the CDR3 is 15 residues. Germline CDR1 and CDR2: SGHDT and YYEEEE. The CDR3: CASSSSGTGGSEAFI. The CDR3 DNA follows: TGTGCCAGTAGCTCCTCAGGGACAGGGGGCAGCGAAGCTTTCATT.

Concerning this clonotype itself: Its ends do not fully match the called genes, so a read error is possible. The rearrangement links TRBV29-1 to TRBJ2-3; 15 bases are a match to TRBD2. The CDR3 runs 15 residues. Germline V gene data show CDR1 as SQVTM and CDR2 as ANQGSEA. The CDR3: CIVAGTSGRTDTQYF. The CDR3 DNA reads TGCATCGTTGCCGGGACTAGCGGGAGGACAGATACGCAGTATTTC.

For this clonotype: Germline and junction disagree at one end, which may indicate a read error. The gene calls are TRBV4-2 and TRBJ1-1, with no clear D. CDR1 and CDR2 (germline): LGHNA, YNFKEQ. This CDR3 has 13 amino acids. As DNA, the CDR3 is TGTGCCAGCAGCCCCCATTTGAACGCTGATGCTTTCTTT. As protein: CASSPHLNADAFF.

Comment on this clonotype: Mismatch with germline at one junction end may stem from a read error. This chain joins TRBV12-3 or TRBV12-4 and TRBJ1-1; 11 bases line up with TRBD1. The CDR3 sequence is 16 residues long. CDR3 sequence: CTSSPGQGAGRTEAFF. The DNA of the CDR3 is TGTACCAGCAGCCCTGGACAGGGGGCGGGTCGGACTGAAGCTTTCTTT.

With regard to this clonotype: A single base separates this from a much larger clone, so it may be a read error. This sequence joins TRBV20-1 and TRBJ2-4; 8 bases align to TRBD1. Trimming removed 7 bases from V and 0 bases from J; junction bases left unmatched: 11. CDR3 length: 16 residues. CDR1 and CDR2 (germline): DFQATT, SNEGSKA (reference sequence). CDR3 residues: CSVSRRTGSAKNIQYF. CDR3 DNA sequence: TGCAGTGTTAGCCGAAGGACAGGGTCAGCCAAAAACATTCAGTACTTC.

The rearrangement uses TRBV20-1 and TRBJ1-5, with a tentative D call TRBD1 (5 bases). The ends were cut back, 0 bases at V and 3 bases at J, with 15 bases in the middle. The CDR3 length is 16 residues. The germline V gene has CDR1 DFQATT and CDR2 SNEGSKA (reference sequence). The CDR3 region is CSARDFRGYTNQPQHF. The DNA for the CDR3 is TGCAGTGCTAGAGATTTTAGGGGATACACCAATCAGCCCCAGCATTTT.

In this sample, this clonotype turned up many times. This rearrangement joins TRBV11-2 to TRBJ2-1, with TRBD2 matching 14 bases. Germline CDR1 is SGHAT and CDR2 is FQNNGV. This CDR3 region has 18 residues. Trimming at V came to 3 bases and at J to 0 bases, leaving 4 bases not matched to a gene. This CDR3 is CASSLRLAGGSSYNEQFF. The CDR3 coding sequence is TGTGCCAGCAGCTTGCGACTAGCGGGAGGGAGCTCCTACAATGAGCAGTTCTTC.

This clonotype occurred many times. The chain combines TRBV29-1 with TRBJ2-7; 14 positions agree with TRBD2. The CDR3 is made up of 14 amino acids. Germline V gives CDR1 SQVTM, CDR2 ANQGSEA. The V and J ends lost 3 bases and 3 bases, in that order; junction bases with no gene match: 1. The DNA for the CDR3 is TGCAGCGTTGAGGGACTAGCGGGAGTCTACGAGCAGTACTTC. This translates into CSVEGLAGVYEQYF.

In the case of this clonotype: Given a much more abundant clone one base away, this may be a read error. The rearrangement links TRBV20-1 to TRBJ2-1; D not certain. The CDR3 has 10 amino acids. V lost 6 bases, J lost 6 bases, and 6 bases lay in between. The germline gives CDR1 DFQATT, CDR2 SNEGSKA (reference sequence). Here the CDR3 DNA reads TGCAGTGCGATGGGCAATGAGCAGTTCTTC. Translation: CSAMGNEQFF.

About this clonotype itself: The junction departs from germline at one end; a sequencing error may be responsible. The chain couples TRBV20-1 to TRBJ1-2; D is perhaps TRBD1 (5 bases). The CDR3 contains 17 residues. From germline, CDR1 is DFQATT and CDR2 SNEGSKA (reference sequence). This CDR3 reads CNARDEGQPNSSYGYAF. The CDR3 nucleotides read TGCAATGCTAGAGATGAGGGGCAGCCCAACTCTAGCTATGGTTACGCCTTC.

The rearrangement links TRBV20-1 to TRBJ2-1, with 7 nucleotides matching TRBD2. Losses at the gene ends were 8 bases for V and 15 bases for J; bases not matched to a gene: 31. The germline V gene has CDR1 DFQATT and CDR2 SNEGSKA (reference sequence). The length of the CDR3 is 17 residues. The CDR3 DNA reads TGCAGTTCCCTAGGTGCTAGCGGAACATTCTCCTACAATGACCCGTTCTTC. It yields the protein CSSLGASGTFSYNDPFF.

Turning to this clonotype: Its ends do not fully match the called genes, so a read error is possible. This chain uses TRBV12-3 or TRBV12-4 with TRBJ1-3; D is ambiguous. This CDR3 is 13 amino acids long. In DNA, the CDR3 is TGTGTCAGCTGTTTGAACAGCGGAAACACCATATATTTT. Translated, it gives CVSCLNSGNTIYF.

A word on this clonotype: This may be a read error: a much more frequent sequence differs by one nucleotide. The chain carries TRBV28 and TRBJ1-5; D uncertain. Germline CDR1 is MDHEN and CDR2 is SYDVKM. V lost 8 bases and J lost 1, with 6 bases in between. The CDR3 loop spans 12 amino acids. This CDR3 is CASHVSNQPQHF. CDR3 DNA: TGTGCCAGCCACGTGAGCAATCAGCCCCAGCATTTT.

Comments on this clonotype: Likely a read error: the CDR3 ends without its conserved phenylalanine or tryptophan. The chain has TRBV5-1 and TRBJ2-7, with 8 bases that match TRBD1. The length of the CDR3 is 16 residues. The V segment lost 4 bases and the J segment 1 base; nucleotides outside the gene matches: 10. The V gene's germline CDR1 is SGHRS and CDR2 YFSETQ. The CDR3 nucleotides read TGCGCCAGCAGCGATGAACCCGGGACAGGATCCTACGAGCAGTACTTA. Protein sequence: CASSDEPGTGSYEQYL.

A remark on this clonotype: A junction end diverges from the germline sequence, so it may reflect a read error. The rearrangement uses TRBV11-2 and TRBJ1-1; D gene ambiguous. The V gene's germline CDR1 is SGHAT and CDR2 FQNNGV. The CDR3 totals 13 residues. The CDR3 loop reads CASCLGWVTEAFF. The CDR3 DNA sequence: TGTGCCAGCTGCTTAGGGTGGGTCACTGAAGCTTTCTTT.

On this clonotype: This could be a read error, since a much larger clone is one nucleotide away. This chain uses TRBV5-6 with TRBJ2-7, with D possibly matching TRBD2 (7 bases). The V and J ends lost 4 bases and 5 bases respectively, with 22 bases between them. This CDR3 contains 16 residues. The germline V gene encodes CDR1 SGHDT and CDR2 YYEEEE. The CDR3 loop is CASSPTRGAFVNEQYF. The CDR3, as DNA: TGTGCCAGCAGCCCCACCCGGGGGGCCTTCGTGAACGAGCAGTACTTC.

In regard to this clonotype: A much more abundant neighbour one base away suggests this may be a read error. The J gene is TRBJ2-3, the V gene TRBV20-1; unclear D gene. Germline CDR1 DFQATT, CDR2 SNEGSKA (reference sequence). The CDR3 is made up of 12 amino acids. For the CDR3, the DNA is TGCAGTGCTCTCCAAGGCACAGTTACGCAGTATTTT. Translating gives CSALQGTVTQYF.

The chain uses TRBV5-4 and TRBJ2-3; 12 bases match TRBD2. Germline trimming cut 0 bases from V and 4 bases from J; bases unmatched to any gene: 6. Germline values: CDR1 SGHNT, CDR2 YYREEE (reference sequence). CDR3 length equals 17 residues. The CDR3 coding sequence is TGTGCCAGCAGCTTGGAACTAGCGGGGGGCTGGTCAGATACGCAGTATTTT. Its translation: CASSLELAGGWSDTQYF.

As regards this clonotype: One end of the junction fails to match germline, which may point to a read error. V gene TRBV10-2 combines with J gene TRBJ2-7; TRBD2 is a possible D gene (6 bases). CDR1 is WSHSY, CDR2 SAAADI, per germline. This CDR3 has 15 amino acids. The CDR3 is CVSSLPGLPAHEQYF. CDR3 in DNA: TGCGTCAGCAGCCTCCCGGGACTCCCGGCCCACGAGCAGTATTTC.

Comments on this clonotype: A much larger clone lies one base from this, so it may be a read error. The chain employs TRBV10-2 and TRBJ2-2; D unclear. Germline loops: CDR1 WSHSY, CDR2 SAAADI. The CDR3 covers 14 residues. The V and J ends lost 8 bases and 7 bases respectively, with 17 bases between them. DNA for the CDR3: TGCGCCAGCCGACGCCCGGAAGGGCACGGGGAGCTGTTTTTT. Translating gives CASRRPEGHGELFF.

Many counts were recorded for this clonotype. The gene calls are TRBV7-6 and TRBJ2-7, with D uncertain. The germline CDR1 and CDR2 sequences are SGHVS and FNYEAQ. V was shortened by 3 bases and J by 3 bases, with 9 bases between the two germline ends. This CDR3 contains 13 residues. CDR3 protein: CASSLGVGYEQYF. CDR3 nucleotides: TGTGCCAGCAGCTTGGGTGTCGGCTACGAGCAGTACTTC.

A note on this clonotype: The junction departs from the called germline gene at one end, perhaps through a read error. The CDR3 DNA reads TGTGCCAGCGGCCAGGATTACAGGGACAATGAGCAGTTCTTC. Translation gives CASGQDYRDNEQFF. The chain carries TRBV4-3 and TRBJ2-1; D may be TRBD1 (6 bases). Germline-derived CDR1 and CDR2 are LGHNA and YSLEER. This CDR3 contains 14 residues.

Points on this clonotype: A read error may account for a junction end that differs from germline. The chain has TRBV4-1 and TRBJ1-3; D possibly corresponds to TRBD1 (5 bases). This CDR3 region has 16 residues. Germline assignment: CDR1 MGHRA and CDR2 YSYEKL. CDR3 region: CANSQASVGVGNTIYF. CDR3 DNA sequence: TGTGCCAACAGCCAAGCAAGTGTGGGGGTTGGAAATACCATATATTTT.

This sequence joins TRBV27 and TRBJ2-7, with 8 bases lining up with TRBD2. The CDR3 sequence is 13 residues long. Germline V gene lookup returns CDR1 MNHEY and CDR2 SMNVEV (reference sequence). V lost 5 bases and J lost 3; bases outside the gene matches: 3. The CDR3 here is CASSPRGGYEQYF. The CDR3 nucleotides read TGTGCCAGCAGTCCACGGGGGGGCTACGAGCAGTACTTC.

On this clonotype itself: With a much larger clone just one base away, this may be a read error. The chain is built from TRBV6-1 and TRBJ1-1, with 7 bases matching TRBD1. The CDR3 totals 16 residues. Trimming took 4 bases from V and 0 from J; bases not matched to a gene: 8. Germline V CDR1 and CDR2: MNHNS, SASEGT. The CDR3 coding sequence is TGTGCCAGCAGTGCGACAGGGAGGGTTGTGAACACTGAAGCTTTCTTT. It translates to CASSATGRVVNTEAFF.

The chain joins TRBV11-2 to TRBJ2-7; TRBD1 matches 7 bases. The germline gives CDR1 SGHAT, CDR2 FQNNGV. V was clipped by 5 bases and J by 0 bases; unmatched bases: 13. This CDR3 is built from 17 residues. CDR3 sequence: CASSQTARTGVSYEQYF. In DNA, the CDR3 is TGTGCCAGCAGCCAAACGGCCAGGACAGGCGTCTCCTACGAGCAGTACTTC.

Only a few counts were recorded for this clonotype. The chain is built from TRBV20-1 and TRBJ2-1; 10 bases are a match to TRBD2. Germline V gene sequence: CDR1 DFQATT, CDR2 SNEGSKA (reference sequence). The CDR3 runs 14 residues. With 7 bases clipped from V and 3 bases from J, the junction kept 6 bases outside the gene matches. The CDR3 spells CSVTRTSGYNEQFF. CDR3 DNA sequence: TGCAGTGTTACTCGGACTAGCGGCTACAATGAGCAGTTCTTC.

On this clonotype itself: This could be a read error, since a much larger clone is one nucleotide away. The chain has TRBV4-2 and TRBJ2-3; perhaps TRBD2 as D (5 bases). CDR1 is LGHNA and CDR2 is YNFKEQ in the germline V gene. Trimming stripped 3 bases from V and 5 bases from J, with 12 bases between. The CDR3 totals 14 residues. As DNA, the CDR3 is TGTGCCAGCAGCCAGTCCATCGGGGTAGATACGCAGTATTTT. Translation: CASSQSIGVDTQYF.